The rows below give T cell receptor beta chains drawn from one sample of a study of cytomegalovirus exposure and HLA in healthy donors. Profiled with immunoSEQ multiplex PCR; TCRdb holds only in-frame clones, not every one. The repertoire has 150,000 to 200,000 clones, 65% to 80% of them found once; the top ten carry 1.5% to 2%. Sample: PBMCs. These receptor sequences come from a woman aged 30 to 39 in good health and CMV-seronegative. CDR3s include the opening cysteine and the closing phenylalanine or tryptophan. Each record gives: J gene, D gene, clone size, V gene, CDR3 protein, CDR3 DNA. D genes are given only for firm matches. The size entry is marked missing in some rows and otherwise reads once, few, many or a size class.

TRBJ1-2 | NA | NA | TRBV6-4 | CASSAAGVGYTF | TGTGCCAGCAGTGCTGCAGGGGTAGGCTACACCTTC
TRBJ2-1 | NA | once | TRBV25-1 | CASSVSRDYNEQFF | TGTGCCAGCAGTGTCTCCAGGGATTACAATGAGCAGTTCTTC
TRBJ1-5 | NA | NA | TRBV6-1 | CASSERDQPQHF | TGTGCCAGCAGTGAAAGAGATCAGCCCCAGCATTTT
TRBJ2-2 | NA | NA | TRBV4-2 | CASSQDPAGELFF | TGTGCCAGCAGCCAAGATCCCGCCGGGGAGCTGTTTTTT
TRBJ2-1 | NA | once | TRBV18 | CASSPRGNNEQFF | TGTGCCAGCTCACCCCGGGGGAACAATGAGCAGTTCTTC
TRBJ2-2 | NA | few | TRBV4-2 | CAATKGGGNTGELFF | TGTGCCGCCACAAAAGGTGGCGGGAACACCGGGGAGCTGTTTTTT
TRBJ2-7 | NA | NA | TRBV11-2 | CASSPVGGSNEQYF | TGTGCCAGCAGCCCAGTGGGGGGAAGCAACGAGCAGTACTTC
TRBJ2-7 | TRBD1 | NA | TRBV7-9 | CASSQPGQGYEQYF | TGTGCCAGCAGCCAACCGGGACAGGGTTACGAGCAGTACTTC
TRBJ2-7 | NA | few | TRBV6-5 | CASSRRLTYEQYF | TGTGCCAGCAGTAGACGACTGACCTACGAGCAGTACTTC
TRBJ2-2 | TRBD2 | NA | TRBV6-1 | CASSAGLAAVGALFF | TGTGCCAGCAGCGCCGGACTAGCGGCCGTGGGTGCGCTGTTTTTT